Detailed here is one TCR beta chain. In the source study's methods: Amplification from reference gene primers served as the basis for estimated nucleated cell counts. Here immunoSEQ multiplex PCR was the method, and the copy in TCRdb shows in-frame clones only, minus some. V, J and clone size are those of that table, while D and trimming were read from the DNA. The profile shows around 180,000 clones, 80% of them singletons. The data originate from a study of blood T cell repertoires in COVID-19. Study background: Samples of COVID-19 (acute and convalescent) were obtained from the United States, Italy and Spain. T cells, B-cell-depleted T cells, or PBMCs supplied cDNA or gDNA.

V lost 4 bases to trimming and J lost 0 bases; unmatched junction nucleotides: 13. CDR3 length equals 18 residues. Germline values: CDR1 SGDLS, CDR2 YYNGEE. The sequence was collected from a man aged 70-80 years with active or convalescent COVID-19. The specimen was peripheral blood. The V and J genes are TRBV9 and TRBJ1-3, with 7 nucleotides matching TRBD1. CDR3 in amino acids: CASSPGQRLLFSGNTIYF. The CDR3 DNA reads as TGTGCCAGCAGCCCGGGACAGCGACTACTCTTCTCTGGAAACACCATATATTTT. The entire variable domain, with the rest obtained from reference TRBV9 and TRBJ1-3, is as follows: DSGVTQTPKHLITATGQRVTLRCSPRSGDLSVYWYQQSLDQGLQFLIQYYNGEERAKGNILERFSAQQFPDLHSELNLSSLELGDSALYFCASSPGQRLLFSGNTIYFGEGSWLTVV.